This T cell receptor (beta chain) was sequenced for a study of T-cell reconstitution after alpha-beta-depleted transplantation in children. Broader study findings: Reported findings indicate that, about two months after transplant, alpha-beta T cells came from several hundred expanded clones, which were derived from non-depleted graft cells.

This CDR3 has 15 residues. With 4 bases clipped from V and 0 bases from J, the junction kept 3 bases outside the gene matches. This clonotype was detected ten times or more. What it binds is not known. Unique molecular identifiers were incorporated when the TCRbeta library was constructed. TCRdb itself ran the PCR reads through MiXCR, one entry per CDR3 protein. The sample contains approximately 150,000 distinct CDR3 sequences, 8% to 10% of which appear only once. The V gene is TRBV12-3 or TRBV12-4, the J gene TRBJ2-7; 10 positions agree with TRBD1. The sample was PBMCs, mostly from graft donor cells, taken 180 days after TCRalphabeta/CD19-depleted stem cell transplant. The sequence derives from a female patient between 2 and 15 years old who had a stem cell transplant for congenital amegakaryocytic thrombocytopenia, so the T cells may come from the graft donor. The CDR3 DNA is TGTGCCAGCAGTTGGTGGACAGGGGGCTCCTACGAGCAGTACTTC. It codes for CASSWWTGGSYEQYF.